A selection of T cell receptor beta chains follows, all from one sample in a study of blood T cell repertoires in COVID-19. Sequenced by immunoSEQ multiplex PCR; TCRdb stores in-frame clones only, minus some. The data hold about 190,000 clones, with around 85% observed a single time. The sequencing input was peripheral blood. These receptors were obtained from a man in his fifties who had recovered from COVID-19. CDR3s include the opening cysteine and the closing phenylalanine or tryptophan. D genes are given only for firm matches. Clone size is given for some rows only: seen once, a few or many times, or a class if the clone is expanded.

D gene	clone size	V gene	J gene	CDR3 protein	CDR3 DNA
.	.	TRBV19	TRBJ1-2	CASSISAGTNYGYTF	TGTGCCAGTAGTATCTCGGCAGGAACTAACTATGGCTACACCTTC
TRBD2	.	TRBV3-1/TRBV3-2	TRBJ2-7	CASSRAGTSGTEQYF	TGTGCCAGCAGCCGAGCCGGGACTAGCGGGACCGAGCAGTACTTC
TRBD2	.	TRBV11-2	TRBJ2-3	CASSLAPGTSGNTQYF	TGTGCCAGCAGCTTAGCCCCCGGGACTAGCGGCAATACGCAGTATTTT
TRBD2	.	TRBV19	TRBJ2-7	CASSELAGTSYEQYF	TGTGCCAGCTCGGAATTAGCGGGGACCTCCTACGAGCAGTACTTC
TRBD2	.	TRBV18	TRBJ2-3	CASSESSGRTDTQYF	TGTGCCAGCTCGGAATCTAGCGGCCGCACAGATACGCAGTATTTT
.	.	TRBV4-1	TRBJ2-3	CASSQDPGGTDTQYF	TGCGCCAGCAGCCAAGATCCGGGAGGCACAGATACGCAGTATTTT
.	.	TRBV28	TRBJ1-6	CASSLSGGSPLHF	TGTGCCAGCAGTTTATCCGGGGGTTCACCCCTCCACTTT
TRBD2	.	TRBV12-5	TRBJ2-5	CASGLTLAGSETQYF	TGTGCTAGTGGTTTGACTCTAGCGGGAAGTGAGACCCAGTACTTC
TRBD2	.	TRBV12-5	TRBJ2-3	CASGLGLAGGTTTDTQYF	TGTGCTAGTGGTTTGGGACTAGCGGGAGGGACAACCACAGATACGCAGTATTTT
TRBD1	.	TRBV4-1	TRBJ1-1	CASSQQGEDTEAFF	TGCGCCAGCAGCCAACAGGGGGAGGACACTGAAGCTTTCTTT
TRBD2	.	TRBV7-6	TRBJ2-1	CASSLESTSGSSYNEQFF	TGTGCCAGCAGCTTAGAGAGTACTAGCGGGAGCTCCTACAATGAGCAGTTCTTC
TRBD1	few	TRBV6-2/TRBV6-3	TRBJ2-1	CASSTHRGYNEQFF	TGTGCCAGCAGTACCCACAGGGGTTACAATGAGCAGTTCTTC
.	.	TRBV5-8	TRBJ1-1	CASSFYTEAFF	TGTGCCAGCAGCTTCTACACTGAAGCTTTCTTT
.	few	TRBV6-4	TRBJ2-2	CASSDSREFTGELFF	TGTGCCAGCAGTGACTCACGGGAGTTCACCGGGGAGCTGTTTTTT
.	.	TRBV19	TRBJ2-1	CASSIELAYNEQFF	TGTGCCAGTAGTATAGAGCTAGCGTACAATGAGCAGTTCTTC
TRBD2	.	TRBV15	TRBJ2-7	CATSRDLVSGGPEQYF	TGTGCCACCAGCAGAGATCTGGTTAGCGGGGGACCCGAGCAGTACTTC
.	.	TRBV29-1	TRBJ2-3	CSVALSTDTQYF	TGCAGCGTTGCCTTGAGCACAGATACGCAGTATTTT
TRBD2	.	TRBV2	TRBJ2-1	CASYGSGRFLAYYNEQFF	TGTGCCAGCTACGGTAGCGGGAGGTTCCTAGCATATTACAATGAGCAGTTCTTC
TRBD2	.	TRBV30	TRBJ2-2	CAWGLAGVYSGELFF	TGTGCCTGGGGGCTAGCGGGAGTTTATTCCGGGGAGCTGTTTTTT
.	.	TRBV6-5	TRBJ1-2	CASKVRDYGYTF	TGTGCCAGCAAGGTCCGGGACTATGGCTACACCTTC
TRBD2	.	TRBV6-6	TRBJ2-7	CASSPSPGLAFSYEQYF	TGTGCCAGCAGTCCCTCCCCGGGACTAGCTTTCTCCTACGAGCAGTACTTC
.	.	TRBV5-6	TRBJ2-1	CASSFGGLNPYNEQFF	TGTGCCAGCAGCTTTGGGGGCCTGAACCCTTACAATGAGCAGTTCTTC
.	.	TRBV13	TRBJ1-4	CASSRGANEKLFF	TGTGCCAGCAGCCGGGGGGCTAATGAAAAACTGTTTTTT
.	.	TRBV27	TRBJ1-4	CASYPGGRGREKLFF	TGTGCCAGCTACCCAGGAGGACGAGGTCGCGAAAAACTGTTTTTT
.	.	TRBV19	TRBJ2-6	CATSPGDGANVLTF	TGTGCCACCTCACCAGGGGACGGGGCCAACGTCCTGACTTTC
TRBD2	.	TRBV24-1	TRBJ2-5	CATSGSSGPSQETQYF	TGTGCCACCAGTGGATCTAGCGGACCCTCCCAAGAGACCCAGTACTTC
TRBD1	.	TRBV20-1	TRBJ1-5	CSATSGGPQHF	TGCAGTGCGACATCAGGGGGACCCCAGCATTTT
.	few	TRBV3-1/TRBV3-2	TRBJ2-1	CASSQGRRAAQFF	TGTGCCAGCAGCCAGGGTAGGAGGGCTGCGCAGTTCTTC
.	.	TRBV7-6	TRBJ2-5	CASSLGESGTQYF	TGTGCCAGCAGCTTAGGGGAGTCCGGGACCCAGTACTTC
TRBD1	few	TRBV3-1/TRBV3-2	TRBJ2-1	CASSQEGQGYNEQFF	TGTGCCAGCAGCCAAGAGGGACAGGGATACAATGAGCAGTTCTTC
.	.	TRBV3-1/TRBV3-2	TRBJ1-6	CASSQGGNSPLHF	TGTGCCAGCAGCCAGGGGGGAAACTCACCCCTCCACTTT
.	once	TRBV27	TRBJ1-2	CASSLLGGDYGYTF	TGTGCCAGCAGTTTACTAGGTGGCGACTATGGCTACACCTTC
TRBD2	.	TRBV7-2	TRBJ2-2	CASRSGGAANTGELFF	TGTGCCAGCAGAAGCGGGGGCGCCGCGAACACCGGGGAGCTGTTTTTT
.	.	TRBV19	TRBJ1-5	CASSMGPTNQPQHF	TGTGCCAGTAGTATGGGGCCCACTAATCAGCCCCAGCATTTT
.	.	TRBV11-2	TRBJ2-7	CASSVGLLSYEQYF	TGTGCCAGCAGCGTAGGACTCCTTTCCTACGAGCAGTACTTC
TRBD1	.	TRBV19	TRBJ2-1	CASGRQGSDEQFF	TGTGCCAGTGGGAGACAGGGCTCGGATGAGCAGTTCTTC
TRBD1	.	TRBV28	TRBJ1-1	CASSPPGQGLFPEAFF	TGTGCCAGCAGTCCCCCGGGACAGGGTTTGTTCCCTGAAGCTTTCTTT
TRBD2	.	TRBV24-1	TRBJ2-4	CATSEMLAGAGNIQYF	TGTGCCACCAGTGAGATGCTAGCGGGAGCGGGAAACATTCAGTACTTC
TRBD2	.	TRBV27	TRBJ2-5	CASRGTSRETQYF	TGTGCCAGCAGGGGGACTAGCCGAGAGACCCAGTACTTC
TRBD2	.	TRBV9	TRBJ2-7	CASSVGGREYEQYF	TGTGCCAGCAGCGTAGGGGGGAGGGAATACGAGCAGTACTTC
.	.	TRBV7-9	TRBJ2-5	CASSLVVQEETQYF	TGTGCCAGCAGCTTAGTGGTTCAGGAAGAGACCCAGTACTTC
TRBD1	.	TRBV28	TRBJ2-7	CASLDRDYEQYF	TGTGCCAGCCTGGACAGGGACTACGAGCAGTACTTC
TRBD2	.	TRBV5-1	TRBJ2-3	CASSVGTSADTQYF	TGCGCCAGCAGCGTAGGGACTAGCGCGGATACGCAGTATTTT
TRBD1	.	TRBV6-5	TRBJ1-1	CASSYASGGTEAFF	TGTGCCAGCAGTTACGCATCAGGGGGCACTGAAGCTTTCTTT
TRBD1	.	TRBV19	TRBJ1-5	CASSGLQGPGNQPQHF	TGTGCCAGTAGTGGCTTACAGGGGCCGGGCAATCAGCCCCAGCATTTT
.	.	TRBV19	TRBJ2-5	CASSISRETQYF	TGTGCCAGTAGTATTTCGCGAGAGACCCAGTACTTC
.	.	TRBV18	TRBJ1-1	CASSPTDRGDEAFF	TGTGCCAGCTCACCCACCGATAGAGGTGATGAAGCTTTCTTT
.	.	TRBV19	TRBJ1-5	CASSIGQPGQPQHF	TGTGCCAGTAGTATTGGACAGCCAGGTCAGCCCCAGCATTTT
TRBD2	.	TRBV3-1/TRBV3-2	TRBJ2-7	CASSLRGLASSWSYEQYF	TGTGCCAGCAGCCTCCGAGGACTAGCGTCCAGTTGGTCCTACGAGCAGTACTTC